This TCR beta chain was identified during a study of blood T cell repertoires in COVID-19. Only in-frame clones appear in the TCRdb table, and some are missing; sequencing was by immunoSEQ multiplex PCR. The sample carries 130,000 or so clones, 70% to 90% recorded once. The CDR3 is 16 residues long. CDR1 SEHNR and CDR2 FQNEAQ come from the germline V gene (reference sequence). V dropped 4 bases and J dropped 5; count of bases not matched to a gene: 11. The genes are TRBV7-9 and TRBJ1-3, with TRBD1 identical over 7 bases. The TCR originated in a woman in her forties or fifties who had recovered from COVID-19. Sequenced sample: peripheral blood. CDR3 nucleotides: TGTGCCAGCAGCTCCGATCACAGGGGCGCGAGAAACACCATATATTTT. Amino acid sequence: CASSSDHRGARNTIYF.